The source of this TCR beta chain is a study of CXCR3-negative and CXCR3-positive naive CD8 T cells. UMI labels and 5' RACE were used to prepare the TRB cDNA libraries. Using the 5' RACE reads, TCRdb records one entry per CDR3 protein without DNA. This table lists some 130,000 distinct CDR3 sequences. Sorts performed in triplicate captured hundreds of thousands of cells each from every CD8+ T cell subset. CDR1 and CDR2 (germline): MNHGY, SVAAGI. The CDR3 is made up of 18 amino acids. Notes on this clonotype: Antigen specificity is unknown.

Overall study findings and caveats: Naive CXCR3-negative cells resembled naive CXCR3-positive cells in TRBV-TRBJ usage; memory cells differed. For CXCR3-positive naive cells, TRB CDR3s were more hydrophobic than those of CXCR3-negative naive cells.

The chain links TRBV6-9 to TRBJ2-1; checking the TCRdb D call of TRBD2 is not possible without DNA. The receptor was derived from a human donor in good health. Some clones in this sample may be carry-over from other donors' samples. Material for sequencing was naive CXCR3- CD8+ T cells from blood. Indicated subset: CD45RO-CCR7+CD27+CD95- naive CD8+ T cells lacking CXCR3 (TNR3-). CDR3 residues: CAPGPGFVIFALYNEQFF.